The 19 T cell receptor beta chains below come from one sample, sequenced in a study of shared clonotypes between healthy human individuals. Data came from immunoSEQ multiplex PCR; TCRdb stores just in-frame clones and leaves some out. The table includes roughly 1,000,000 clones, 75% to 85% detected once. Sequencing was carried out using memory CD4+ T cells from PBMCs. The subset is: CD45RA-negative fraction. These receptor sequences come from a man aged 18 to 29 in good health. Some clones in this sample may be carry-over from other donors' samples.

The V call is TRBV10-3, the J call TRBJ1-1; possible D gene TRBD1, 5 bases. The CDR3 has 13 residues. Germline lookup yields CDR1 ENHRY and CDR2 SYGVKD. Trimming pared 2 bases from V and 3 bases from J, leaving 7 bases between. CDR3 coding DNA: TGTGCCATCAGTGAGGGGGGATACACTGAAGCTTTCTTT. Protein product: CAISEGGYTEAFF.

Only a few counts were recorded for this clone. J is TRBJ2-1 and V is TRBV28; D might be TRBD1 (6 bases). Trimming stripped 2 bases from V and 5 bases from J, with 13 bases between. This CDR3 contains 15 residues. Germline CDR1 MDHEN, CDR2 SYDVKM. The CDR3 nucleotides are TGTGCCAGCAGTTTACATTCCGGACAGAACAATGAGCAGTTCTTC. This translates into CASSLHSGQNNEQFF.

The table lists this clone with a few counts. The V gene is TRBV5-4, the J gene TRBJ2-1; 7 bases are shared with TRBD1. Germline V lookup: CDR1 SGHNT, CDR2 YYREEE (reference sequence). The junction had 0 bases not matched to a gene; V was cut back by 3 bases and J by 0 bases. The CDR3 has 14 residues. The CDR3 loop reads CASSWDSSYNEQFF. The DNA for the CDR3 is TGTGCCAGCAGCTGGGACAGCTCCTACAATGAGCAGTTCTTC.

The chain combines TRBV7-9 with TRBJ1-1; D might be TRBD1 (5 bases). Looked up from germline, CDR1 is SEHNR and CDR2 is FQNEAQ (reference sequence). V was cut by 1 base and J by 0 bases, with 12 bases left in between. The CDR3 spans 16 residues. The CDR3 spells CASSLGAGLLNTEAFF. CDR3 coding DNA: TGTGCCAGCAGCTTAGGCGCGGGACTGTTGAACACTGAAGCTTTCTTT.

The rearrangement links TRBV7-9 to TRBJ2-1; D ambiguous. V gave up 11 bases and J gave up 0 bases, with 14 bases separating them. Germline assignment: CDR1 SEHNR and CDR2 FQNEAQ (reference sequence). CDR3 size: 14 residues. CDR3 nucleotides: TGTGCCTTACCGGGTCCTAGCTCCTACAATGAGCAGTTCTTC. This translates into CALPGPSSYNEQFF.

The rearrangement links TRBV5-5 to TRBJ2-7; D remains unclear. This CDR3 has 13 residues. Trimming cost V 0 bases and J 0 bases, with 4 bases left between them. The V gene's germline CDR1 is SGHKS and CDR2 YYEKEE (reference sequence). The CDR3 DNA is TGTGCCAGCAGCTTGGTCGTCTCCTACGAGCAGTACTTC. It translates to CASSLVVSYEQYF.

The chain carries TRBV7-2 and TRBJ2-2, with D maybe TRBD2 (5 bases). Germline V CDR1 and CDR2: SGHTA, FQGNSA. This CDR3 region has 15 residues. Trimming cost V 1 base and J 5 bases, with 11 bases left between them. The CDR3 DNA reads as TGTGCCAGCAGCTTAGTGAGGGTGGGGACCGGGGAGCTGTTTTTT. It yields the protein CASSLVRVGTGELFF.

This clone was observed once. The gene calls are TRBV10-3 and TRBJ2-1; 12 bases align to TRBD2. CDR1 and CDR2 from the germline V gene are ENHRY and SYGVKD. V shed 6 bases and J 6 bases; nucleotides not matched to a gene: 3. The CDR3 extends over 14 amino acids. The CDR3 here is CAIRASGRVNEQFF. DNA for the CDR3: TGTGCCATCAGAGCTAGCGGGAGGGTCAATGAGCAGTTCTTC.

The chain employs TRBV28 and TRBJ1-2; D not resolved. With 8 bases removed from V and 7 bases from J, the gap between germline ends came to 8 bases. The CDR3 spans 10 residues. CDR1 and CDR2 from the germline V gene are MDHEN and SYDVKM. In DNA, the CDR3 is TGTGCCAGCGGCGGTAGTGGCTACACCTTC. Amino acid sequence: CASGGSGYTF.

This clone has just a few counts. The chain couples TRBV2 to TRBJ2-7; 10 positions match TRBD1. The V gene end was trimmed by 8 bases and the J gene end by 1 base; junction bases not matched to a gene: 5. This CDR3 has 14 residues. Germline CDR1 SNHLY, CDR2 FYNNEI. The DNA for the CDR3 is TGTGCCAGCCAAAGGACAGGGGGTTCCTACGAGCAGTACTTC. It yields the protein CASQRTGGSYEQYF.

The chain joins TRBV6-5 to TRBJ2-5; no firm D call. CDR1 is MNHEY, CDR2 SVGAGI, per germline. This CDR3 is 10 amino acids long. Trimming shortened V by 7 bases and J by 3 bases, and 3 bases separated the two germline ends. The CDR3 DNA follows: TGTGCCAGCACCGAAGAGACCCAGTACTTC. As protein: CASTEETQYF.

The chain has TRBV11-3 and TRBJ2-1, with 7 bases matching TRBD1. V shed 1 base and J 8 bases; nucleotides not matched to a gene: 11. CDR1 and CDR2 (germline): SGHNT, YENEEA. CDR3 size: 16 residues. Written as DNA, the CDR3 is TGTGCCAGCAGCTTAGCCCAAGGGGGCGGTAGGTATGAGCAGTTCTTC. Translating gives CASSLAQGGGRYEQFF.

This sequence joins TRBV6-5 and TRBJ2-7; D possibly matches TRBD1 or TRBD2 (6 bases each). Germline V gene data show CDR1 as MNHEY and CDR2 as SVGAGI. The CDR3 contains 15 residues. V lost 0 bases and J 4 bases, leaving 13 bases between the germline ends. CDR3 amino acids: CASSYSSRGPYEQYF. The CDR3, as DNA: TGTGCCAGCAGTTACTCGTCCCGGGGGCCGTACGAGCAGTACTTC.

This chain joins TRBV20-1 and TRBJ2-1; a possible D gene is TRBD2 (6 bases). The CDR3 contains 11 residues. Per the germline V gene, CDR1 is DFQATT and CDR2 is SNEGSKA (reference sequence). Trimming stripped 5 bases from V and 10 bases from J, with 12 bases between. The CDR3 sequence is CSALGGAEQFF. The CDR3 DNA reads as TGCAGTGCTCTGGGAGGCGCGGAGCAGTTCTTC.

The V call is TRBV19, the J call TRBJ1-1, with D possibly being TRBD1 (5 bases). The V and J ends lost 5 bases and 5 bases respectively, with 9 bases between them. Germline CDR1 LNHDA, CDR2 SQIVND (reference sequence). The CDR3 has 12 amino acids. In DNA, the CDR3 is TGTGCCAGTAGTCCGCGACAGACTGAAGCTTTCTTT. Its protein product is CASSPRQTEAFF.

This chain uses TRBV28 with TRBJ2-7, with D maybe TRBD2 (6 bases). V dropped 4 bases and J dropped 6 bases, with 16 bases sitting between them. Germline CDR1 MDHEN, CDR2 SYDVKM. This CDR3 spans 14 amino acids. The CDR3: CASSSRRGYREQYF. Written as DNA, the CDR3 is TGTGCCAGCAGTTCCCGGCGGGGTTATCGCGAGCAGTACTTC.

The CDR3 DNA reads TGTGCCAGCACCCGTGGCAGGGACTATGGCTACACCTTC. The encoded protein is CASTRGRDYGYTF. The rearrangement joins TRBV6-6 to TRBJ1-2; a possible D gene is TRBD1 (5 bases). V was shortened by 7 bases and J by 3 bases, with 12 bases between the two germline ends. Germline CDR1 is MNHNY and CDR2 is SVGAGI (reference sequence). This CDR3 spans 13 amino acids.

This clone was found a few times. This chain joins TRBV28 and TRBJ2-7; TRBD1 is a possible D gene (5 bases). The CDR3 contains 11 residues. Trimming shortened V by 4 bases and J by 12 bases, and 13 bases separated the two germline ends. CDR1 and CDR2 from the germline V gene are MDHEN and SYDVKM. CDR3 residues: CASSSPDQGYF. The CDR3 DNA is TGTGCCAGCAGTTCACCGGACCAGGGGTACTTC.

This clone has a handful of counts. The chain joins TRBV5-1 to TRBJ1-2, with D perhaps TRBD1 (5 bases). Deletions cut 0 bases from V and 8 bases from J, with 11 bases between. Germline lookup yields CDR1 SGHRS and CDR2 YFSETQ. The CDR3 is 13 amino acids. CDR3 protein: CASSLVGDGGYTF. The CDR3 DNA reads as TGCGCCAGCAGCTTGGTGGGGGATGGAGGCTACACCTTC.